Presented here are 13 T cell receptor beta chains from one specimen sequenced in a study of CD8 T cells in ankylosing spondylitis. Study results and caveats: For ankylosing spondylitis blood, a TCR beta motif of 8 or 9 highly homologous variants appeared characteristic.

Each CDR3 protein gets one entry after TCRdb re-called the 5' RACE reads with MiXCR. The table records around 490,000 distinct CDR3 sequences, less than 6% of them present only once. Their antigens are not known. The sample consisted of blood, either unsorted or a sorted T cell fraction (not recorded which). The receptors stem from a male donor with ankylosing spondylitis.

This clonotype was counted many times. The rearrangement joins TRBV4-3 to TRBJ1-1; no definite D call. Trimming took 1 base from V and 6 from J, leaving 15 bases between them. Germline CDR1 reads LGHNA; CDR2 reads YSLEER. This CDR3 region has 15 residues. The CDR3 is CASSQVTLSRAEAFF. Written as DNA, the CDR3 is TGCGCCAGCAGCCAAGTTACCCTCTCGCGGGCTGAAGCTTTCTTT.

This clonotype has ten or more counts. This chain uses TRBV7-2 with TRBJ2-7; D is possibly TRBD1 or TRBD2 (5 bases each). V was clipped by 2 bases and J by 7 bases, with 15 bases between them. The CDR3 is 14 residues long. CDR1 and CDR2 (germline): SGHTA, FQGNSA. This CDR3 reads CASSLRGRVAEQYF. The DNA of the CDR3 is TGTGCCAGCAGCTTACGGGGCAGGGTGGCTGAGCAGTACTTC.

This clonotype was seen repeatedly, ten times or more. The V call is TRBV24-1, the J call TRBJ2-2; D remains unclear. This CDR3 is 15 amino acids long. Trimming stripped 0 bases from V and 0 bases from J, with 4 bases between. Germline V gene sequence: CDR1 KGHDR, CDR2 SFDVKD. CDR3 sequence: CATSDLNTNTGELFF. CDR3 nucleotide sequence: TGTGCCACCAGTGATTTGAATACGAACACCGGGGAGCTGTTTTTT.

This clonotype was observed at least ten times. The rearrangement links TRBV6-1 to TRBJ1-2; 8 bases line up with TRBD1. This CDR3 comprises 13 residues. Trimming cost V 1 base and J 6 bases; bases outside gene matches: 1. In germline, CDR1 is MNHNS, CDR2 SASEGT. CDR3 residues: CASSEGTGNGYTF. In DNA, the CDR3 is TGTGCCAGCAGTGAAGGGACAGGGAATGGCTACACCTTC.

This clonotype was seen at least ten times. The CDR3 is CASSLGTVGNEKLFF. The CDR3, as DNA: TGCGCCAGCAGCTTGGGGACAGTGGGTAATGAAAAACTGTTTTTT. V is TRBV5-1 and J is TRBJ1-4; perhaps TRBD1 as D (6 bases). Germline V gene sequence: CDR1 SGHRS, CDR2 YFSETQ. The CDR3 contains 15 residues. The V end lost 0 bases, the J end lost 4 bases, and 10 bases lay between the germline ends.

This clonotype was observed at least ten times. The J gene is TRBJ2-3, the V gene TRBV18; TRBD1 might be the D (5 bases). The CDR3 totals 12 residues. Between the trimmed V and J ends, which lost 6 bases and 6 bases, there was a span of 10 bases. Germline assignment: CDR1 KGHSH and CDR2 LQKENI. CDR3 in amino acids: CASSKTEDTQYF. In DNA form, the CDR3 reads TGTGCCAGCTCCAAGACAGAGGATACGCAGTATTTT.

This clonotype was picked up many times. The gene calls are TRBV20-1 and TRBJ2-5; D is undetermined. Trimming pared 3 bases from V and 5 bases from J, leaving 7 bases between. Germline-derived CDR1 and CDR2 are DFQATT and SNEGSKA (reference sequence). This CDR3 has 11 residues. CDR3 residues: CSASRVETQYF. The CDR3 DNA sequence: TGCAGTGCTAGCCGGGTCGAGACCCAGTACTTC.

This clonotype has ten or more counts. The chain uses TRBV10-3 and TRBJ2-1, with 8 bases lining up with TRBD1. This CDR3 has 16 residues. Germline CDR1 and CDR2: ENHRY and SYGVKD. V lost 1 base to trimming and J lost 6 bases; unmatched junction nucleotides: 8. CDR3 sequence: CAISEYGQGPSNEQFF. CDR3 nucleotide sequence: TGTGCCATCAGTGAGTACGGACAGGGACCAAGCAATGAGCAGTTCTTC.

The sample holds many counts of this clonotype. The CDR3, as DNA: TGCGCCAGCAGCCCCAACATCGGAAACACCATATATTTT. Protein sequence: CASSPNIGNTIYF. The genes are TRBV4-3 and TRBJ1-3; D call uncertain. Germline CDR1 is LGHNA and CDR2 is YSLEER. This CDR3 is 13 amino acids long. The V end was cut by 4 bases, the J end by 4 bases, with 8 bases between.

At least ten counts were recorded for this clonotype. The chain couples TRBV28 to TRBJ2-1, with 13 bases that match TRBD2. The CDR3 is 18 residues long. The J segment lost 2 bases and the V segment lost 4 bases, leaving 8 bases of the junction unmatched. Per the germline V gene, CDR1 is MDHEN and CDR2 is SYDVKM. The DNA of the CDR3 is TGTGCCAGCAGTTACCCTCGGACTAGCGGGAGTCCCTACAATGAGCAGTTCTTC. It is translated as CASSYPRTSGSPYNEQFF. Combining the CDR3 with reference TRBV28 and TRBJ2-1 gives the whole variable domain DVKVTQSSRYLVKRTGEKVFLECVQDMDHENMFWYRQDPGLGLRLIYFSYDVKMKEKGDIPEGYSVSREKKERFSLILESASTNQTSMYLCASSYPRTSGSPYNEQFFGPGTRLTVL.

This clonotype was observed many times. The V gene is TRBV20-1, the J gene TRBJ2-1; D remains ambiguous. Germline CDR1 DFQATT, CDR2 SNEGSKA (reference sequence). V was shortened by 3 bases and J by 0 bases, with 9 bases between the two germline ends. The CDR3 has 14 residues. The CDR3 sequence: CSARGDLSYNEQFF. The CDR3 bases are TGCAGTGCTAGGGGTGACCTCTCCTACAATGAGCAGTTCTTC.

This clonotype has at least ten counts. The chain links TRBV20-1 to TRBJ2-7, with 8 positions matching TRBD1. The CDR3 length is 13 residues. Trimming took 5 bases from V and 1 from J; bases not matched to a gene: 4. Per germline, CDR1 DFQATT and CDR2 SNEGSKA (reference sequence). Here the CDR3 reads CSAPRTGSYEQYF. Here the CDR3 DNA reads TGCAGTGCTCCCCGGACAGGGTCCTACGAGCAGTACTTC.

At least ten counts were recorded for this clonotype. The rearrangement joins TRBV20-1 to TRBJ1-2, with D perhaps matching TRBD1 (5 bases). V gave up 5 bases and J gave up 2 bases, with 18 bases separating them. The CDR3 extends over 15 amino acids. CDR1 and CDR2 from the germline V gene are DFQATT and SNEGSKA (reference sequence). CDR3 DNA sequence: TGCAGTGCTTGGGACGGATACCAAATCAACTATGGCTACACCTTC. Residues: CSAWDGYQINYGYTF.